In this sample, the clone carrying this T cell receptor beta chain turned up once. What it binds is unknown. The sample belongs to a study of T cell clonotyping in hematopoietic cell transplantation. Study-level points and caveats: At the given depth, recipient repertoires were over 97% de novo clonotypes. Recipient TCR diversity dropped after transplant; expanded clonotypes rose from day 30 to 180. Higher Inverse Simpson Index values in graft donor and pretransplant recipient predicted broader posttransplant TCR diversity.

Germline lookup yields CDR1 MDHEN and CDR2 SYDVKM. Trimming stripped 1 base from V and 5 bases from J, with 11 bases between. This CDR3 has 14 residues. The protocol was immunoSEQ multiplex PCR, while the TCRdb copy is restricted to in-frame clones and leaves out a portion. The sample contains 7,500 to 8,500 clones, around 94% of which appear only once. Samples: about 28 days before transplant, then days 30, 100 and 180 after. The rearrangement links TRBV28 to TRBJ1-1; D may be TRBD1 (5 bases). Sequencing used PBMCs, obtained 180 days after allogeneic stem cell transplant. This TCR derives from a female patient aged 45-60 years who had an allogeneic stem cell transplant from an unrelated donor, so the T cells may come from the graft donor. Some clones in this sample may be carry-over from other donors' samples. CDR3 sequence: CASSLLTVQTEAFF. CDR3 sequence (DNA): TGTGCCAGCAGTTTATTGACAGTTCAAACTGAAGCTTTCTTT. Supplemented by reference TRBV28 and TRBJ1-1, the full variable domain reads DVKVTQSSRYLVKRTGEKVFLECVQDMDHENMFWYRQDPGLGLRLIYFSYDVKMKEKGDIPEGYSVSREKKERFSLILESASTNQTSMYLCASSLLTVQTEAFFGQGTRLTVV.